The 4 T cell receptor beta chains in this list originate from one sample, sequenced in a study of cytomegalovirus exposure and HLA in healthy donors. Profiling relied on immunoSEQ multiplex PCR, and the TCRdb table lists in-frame clones only, not all of them. The profile shows a few hundred thousand clones, roughly 84% of them singletons. The sequenced material came from PBMCs. Every receptor here comes from a woman in her 30s in good health and CMV-seropositive.

This chain uses TRBV18 with TRBJ2-1, with unresolved D. The CDR3 covers 12 residues. CDR1 and CDR2 from the germline V gene are KGHSH and LQKENI. Trimming left V 3 bases short and J 10 bases short, with 10 bases between. CDR3: CASSPSEYEQFF. CDR3 DNA: TGTGCCAGCTCACCGTCGGAGTACGAGCAGTTCTTC.

This chain joins TRBV10-3 and TRBJ1-1; 7 bases agree with TRBD1. The CDR3 runs to 13 residues. Germline assignment: CDR1 ENHRY and CDR2 SYGVKD. J lost 3 bases, V lost 6 bases, and 4 bases had no gene match. The CDR3 DNA follows: TGTGCCATCAGGCAGGGGGAGGACACTGAAGCTTTCTTT. Protein product: CAIRQGEDTEAFF.

The V gene is TRBV29-1, the J gene TRBJ2-6; D may be TRBD1 or TRBD2 (5 bases each). The CDR3 sequence is 13 residues long. V was shortened by 4 bases and J by 4 bases, with 8 bases between the two germline ends. Germline V gene sequence: CDR1 SQVTM, CDR2 ANQGSEA. CDR3 coding DNA: TGCAGCGTTGTGGGACCCGGGGCCAACGTCCTGACTTTC. Protein product: CSVVGPGANVLTF.

This clone came up many times. The chain joins TRBV2 to TRBJ1-5; the D is unclear. Trimming removed 3 bases at V and 1 base at J, with 7 bases between. CDR1 and CDR2 (germline): SNHLY, FYNNEI. The CDR3 is made up of 14 amino acids. The CDR3 DNA follows: TGTGCCAGCAGTGATATCTTGAGCAATCAGCCCCAGCATTTT. This gives the protein CASSDILSNQPQHF.